The T cell receptor beta chain under discussion was sequenced for a study of T cells in Graves' hyperthyroidism and ophthalmopathy (dated by TCRdb to about 2019). About the full investigation: TCR V-J signatures able to tell the groups apart were searched for in a discovery cohort of more than 90 patients, of whom more than 40 had Graves' ophthalmopathy and around 57 had stable Graves' hyperthyroidism. Prospective prediction of ophthalmopathy was tested in an independent validation cohort of fewer than 20 hyperthyroidism patients and roughly 16 patients who later progressed to ophthalmopathy. For training and testing, the 95 to 100 patients in the discovery cohort were randomly divided in a 7:3 ratio. In six Graves' hyperthyroidism patients, the study also compared T-cell repertoires from thyroid tissue with T-cell repertoires from blood. Once sampling was done, hyperthyroidism patients were given methimazole at a starting dose of 30 mg daily, whereas ophthalmopathy patients were given high-dose intravenous methylprednisolone. According to the paper, TCR Vbeta CDR3 sequencing was carried out on roughly 130 peripheral blood samples, which came from over 40 ophthalmopathy, 75 to 80 hyperthyroidism and 17 progressor patients.

Results and caveats for the whole study, not just this receptor: Ophthalmopathy was separated from stable hyperthyroidism by a 13 V-J signature model, with approximately 86% sensitivity and 81% to 82% specificity obtained in cross-validation and 80%/75% obtained in testing. In validation, the model predicted progression to ophthalmopathy with around 71% sensitivity and roughly 75% specificity, a median of 6.5 months before onset. No statistical method was used to fix the sample size in advance, and group allocation was not hidden from the investigators. Most expanded thyroid clonotypes (frequency above 0.001) were also detected in blood, a finding suggesting that blood repertoires may reflect thyroid immune responses.

At least ten counts were recorded for this clonotype. Its antigen remains unidentified. Base-call qualities are not available, and no considerably larger clone is one nucleotide away. TCR beta CDR3 regions were amplified from RNA transcripts. A first-round RT-PCR of the TCR CDR3 used the HTBI primer set with the Qiagen OneStep RT-PCR kit. Libraries were constructed in a second round of multiplex PCR, after which size selection and purification were performed. The libraries were sequenced on an Illumina HiSeq2000 using paired-end 100 bp reads. On the authors' methods: SOAPnuke was used to process the raw data, with reads discarded if the reads contained adapters or uncalled bases, had a mean Phred below 15, or lacked an exact constant-primer or identifier match. COPE v1.2.5 was used to merge the high-quality paired reads, and each unique nucleotide sequence was defined as a clonotype. MiTCR v1.1 was used to align clonotypes to the IMGT TRBV, TRBD and TRBJ reference segments. Only V-J combinations with frequency above 0.0001, covering 99% to 99.2% of repertoires, were analysed. The TCS score was defined as the ratio of F50 (clonal expansion) to E x V (chaos), calculated using BLOSUM62-based TCRdist between CDR3 peptides within each V-J. Welch's t-statistics and random forest reduced fewer than 550 V-J features to 10 to 15, which were used in a naive Bayes classifier (R e1071). The similarity between thyroid and blood repertoires was quantified using the Morisita-Horn index. The raw public reads went through TCRdb reprocessing: fastp at Q25, MiXCR clone calling, in-frame beta chains kept. Rows are combined by CDR3 protein, so each entry shows the most common genes and DNA. TCRdb, not the authors, supplied the V and J calls. A total of roughly 500,000 distinct CDR3 sequences appear in this sample, around 42% of them only once. Under 20% of the sample lies in the top ten.

Exclusion was applied to patients with uncontrolled infections, other autoimmune diseases, pregnancy or lactation. Clinical symptoms, serum thyroxine and TRAb, thyroid ultrasound, and orbital computed tomography formed the basis for the diagnoses. Trizol reagent was used to extract total RNA, and RNA quality was then checked on an Agilent 2100 Bioanalyzer. A distance of 17 bases separates the germline ends of V and J, which lose 4 bases and 4 bases respectively. Looking up the germline V gene yields CDR1 SGHRS and CDR2 YFSETQ. The CDR3, from cysteine to phenylalanine, totals 16 residues. The only DNA kept is the CDR3, 48 bases in frame from the first base.

This TCR derives from an adult woman with Graves' disease, either hyperthyroidism or ophthalmopathy (not recorded which). This chain joins TRBV5-1 to TRBJ2-2, with the D call perhaps TRBD1 or TRBD2, as 6 bases match in each case. Sequencing was carried out using peripheral blood or thyroid tissue (not recorded which). The nucleotide sequence is given as TGCGCCAGCAGCCCCCCGGGGGCGAGTAGCACCGGGGAGCTGTTTTTT. It translates as CASSPPGASSTGELFF.